This T cell receptor beta chain was captured in a study of cytomegalovirus exposure and HLA in healthy donors. Study-level background: Within the Caucasian-associated ancestry cluster were under 85% of the approximately 400 genotyped donors. Study results and caveats: Most of the TCR beta V segments (in an earlier analysis) were productive either about 90% or about 30% of the time.

13 Jbeta primers and 60 Vbeta primers were used for the PCR. The data were produced by immunoSEQ multiplex PCR, yet TCRdb's version contains in-frame clones alone and is incomplete. Counted here are around 230,000 clones, around four fifths occurring once; the ten biggest clones make up around 0.45%. Germline CDR1 and CDR2: LNHDA and SQIVND (reference sequence). Germline trimming cut 8 bases from V and 3 bases from J; bases unmatched to any gene: 9. The CDR3 is made up of 15 amino acids. With regard to this clone: Its target is unknown.

Sequenced: PBMCs. The TCR sequence derives from a boy aged 10-17 years in good health and CMV-seronegative. The rearrangement links TRBV19 to TRBJ2-7; 11 bases are shared with TRBD2. The CDR3 here is CASGALAGGYYEQYF. The CDR3 DNA reads TGTGCCAGTGGGGCCCTAGCGGGAGGATACTACGAGCAGTACTTC.